The TCR beta chain under discussion was sequenced for a study of T-cell reconstitution after alpha-beta-depleted transplantation in children. As it was prepared, the TCRbeta library received unique molecular identifiers. MiXCR was run by TCRdb on the PCR reads, yielding one entry per CDR3 protein. The table records about 370,000 distinct CDR3 sequences, around 20% of them present only once. The TCR comes from a human donor who donated a stem cell graft to a child with acute myeloid leukemia. The sample was PBMCs from the stem cell graft donor, taken from the stem cell graft.

The CDR3 here is CAWSLRRDNEQFF. The CDR3 region has the DNA TGTGCCTGGAGTCTAAGGAGAGACAATGAGCAGTTCTTC. This rearrangement joins TRBV30 to TRBJ2-1; D unclear. Trimming removed 2 bases from V and 5 bases from J, with 10 bases in between. Germline lookup yields CDR1 GTSNPN and CDR2 SVGIG (reference sequence). There are 13 residues in the CDR3.